The T cell receptor beta chain under discussion was sequenced for a study of T cell responses to AZD1222 COVID-19 vaccine (dated by TCRdb to the early 2020s). Describing the broader study: Because spike-specific TCR depth and breadth did not differ between the two schedules, AZD1222 recipients who got a second dose at roughly 4 weeks were pooled with those who got a second dose at roughly 12 weeks. A total of 233 trial participants underwent TCR sequencing, of whom 207 received two doses of AZD1222 and roughly 25 received two doses of the MenACWY control vaccine. Trial participants were enrolled into age subgroups of 18-55, 56-69 and 70-plus years, which contained 148, 28 and 57 TCR-sequenced participants, respectively. The paper's findings and limits, for the study overall: No day 14 peak-response samples were available, so repertoires were characterized only after the peak T cell response. Conclusions about previously exposed vaccinees are limited because only six or seven AZD1222 recipients were SARS-CoV-2 seropositive at baseline. The 56-69-year group was small, and its depth increase did not reach significance, likely because of low power. Reportedly, close to half of the unique spike-specific TCRs recognized epitopes lying outside the regions that are mutated in the B.1.351 and B.1.1.7 variants. Most participants were white British and females outnumbered males, and the authors suggested that clonal diversity may have been underestimated. The whole spike protein was spanned by vaccine-associated CD4 TCRs, and dominant responses were seen in regions 160-218 and 743-854. After two AZD1222 doses, both the breadth and the depth of spike-specific TCRs were significantly higher than at day 0 and than in MenACWY recipients.

Taken with the paper, the label for time point translates to: baseline before first vaccination. Samples from vaccinated people were obtained from the UK trials COV001 and COV002, which included a single-blind randomized controlled phase 2/3 trial of AZD1222 (ChAdOx1 nCoV-19) in healthy adults. Trial participant PBMC samples were collected at day 0 and day 28 after the second dose for TCRbeta chain sequencing. As for this clone: Its antigen target is currently unknown. No much larger clone exists at a distance of one base, and base qualities are not known.

The CDR3 regions of human TCRbeta chains were analyzed by immunosequencing. The study's processing was this. TCRs in the repertoires were compared against a reference library of SARS-CoV-2-specific TCRs that had been generated with the MIRA antigen-specificity platform. Breadth meant the fraction of unique TCRs that were SARS-CoV-2-associated, whereas depth meant the fraction of total T cells that were SARS-CoV-2-associated. Using the MIRA data, every spike-specific TCR was mapped to the spike region that the TCR reacted to and assigned to either a CD4 or a CD8 class. Log10-transformed breadth and depth values were compared by one-way ANOVA with Sidak's multiple comparisons tests. Here the immuneACCESS table is served through TCRdb, limited to in-frame sequences with V and J called. Missing clones are a known gap in these copies; in checked studies unresolved V genes cover under half, and the rest lacks a known reason. V, J and clone size are those of that table, while D and trimming were read from the DNA. The sample table records more than 95,000 clones; more than 75% of these occur just once. The ten largest make up about 9.3% of the sample.

The germline V gene encodes CDR1 SNHLY and CDR2 FYNNEI. V is clipped by 6 bases and J by 8 bases, and the sequence between their germline boundaries is 17 bases long. The CDR3 starts with the cysteine, ends with the phenylalanine, and has 14 residues. CDR3 DNA is the only sequence kept; it has 42 bases, read in frame from the first base. The material sequenced was peripheral blood, taken on day 0 of AZD1222 vaccination. The chain uses TRBV2 and TRBJ2-1; no D gene is confidently identified. This TCR came from an adult in good health. The DNA sequence is as follows: TGTGCCAGCAGCCGCGACGGTAGAGGAGATGAGCAGTTCTTC. Its product reads: CASSRDGRGDEQFF. The full variable domain, with segments outside the CDR3 supplied by the reference TRBV2 and TRBJ2-1 proteins, appears as EPEVTQTPSHQVTQMGQEVILRCVPISNHLYFYWYRQILGQKVEFLVSFYNNEISEKSEIFDDQFSVERPDGSNFTLKIRSTKLEDSAMYFCASSRDGRGDEQFFGPGTRLTVL.